The 26 T cell receptor beta chains below were found in one sample sequenced in a study of T cell responses to AZD1222 COVID-19 vaccine. Sequencing was performed with immunoSEQ multiplex PCR; in TCRdb, only in-frame clones are kept and a portion is missing. The table includes over 150,000 clones, about 90% detected once. The sequencing here drew on peripheral blood, taken 28 days after the second AZD1222 dose. Receptors were obtained from an adult who received the AZD1222 COVID-19 vaccine.

The rearrangement links TRBV4-2 to TRBJ1-1; no clear D gene. The V gene lost 0 bases and the J gene lost 3 bases, with 5 bases spanning the gap. Germline CDR1 is LGHNA and CDR2 is YNFKEQ. This CDR3 contains 13 residues. The CDR3 sequence: CASSQDWDTEAFF. In DNA form, the CDR3 reads TGTGCCAGCAGCCAAGATTGGGACACTGAAGCTTTCTTT.

The genes are TRBV6-1 and TRBJ2-3, with 10 bases matching TRBD2. Germline V gene lookup returns CDR1 MNHNS and CDR2 SASEGT. The CDR3 consists of 17 residues. V shed 2 bases and J 2 bases; nucleotides not matched to a gene: 7. The CDR3 region is CASSERERGGNTDTQYF. CDR3 sequence (DNA): TGTGCCAGCAGTGAAAGGGAGCGGGGGGGTAACACAGATACGCAGTATTTT.

The chain employs TRBV3-1 (or the pseudogene TRBV3-2) and TRBJ1-1, with 11 bases that match TRBD1. V trimming: 2 bases; J trimming: 2 bases; junction bases outside the gene matches: 7. This CDR3 contains 17 residues. CDR1 LGHDT and CDR2 YNNKEL come from the germline V gene (reference sequence). The CDR3 sequence is CASSQRTGGQINTEAFF. The CDR3 bases are TGTGCCAGCAGCCAACGGACAGGGGGCCAGATAAACACTGAAGCTTTCTTT.

V gene TRBV30 combines with J gene TRBJ2-1; the match to TRBD2 covers 8 bases. The CDR3 runs 16 residues. V lost 2 bases, J lost 10 bases, and 16 bases stayed unmatched. Germline CDR1 is GTSNPN and CDR2 is SVGIG (reference sequence). The CDR3 spells CAWSLGPKGLGEEQFF. The CDR3 DNA is TGTGCCTGGAGTCTAGGCCCAAAGGGACTAGGGGAAGAGCAGTTCTTC.

V gene TRBV7-6 combines with J gene TRBJ2-7; the D gene is possibly TRBD2 (5 bases). Looked up from germline, CDR1 is SGHVS and CDR2 is FNYEAQ. V was pared by 5 bases and J by 4 bases, with 21 bases between. The CDR3 runs to 16 residues. CDR3 protein: CASSANTAGIKYEQYF. CDR3 in DNA: TGTGCCAGCAGCGCTAACACCGCCGGGATCAAGTACGAGCAGTACTTC. Full variable domain (remainder filled in from reference TRBV7-6 and TRBJ2-7): GAGVSQSPRYKVTKRGQDVALRCDPISGHVSLYWYRQALGQGPEFLTYFNYEAQQDKSGLPNDRFSAERPEGSISTLTIQRTEQRDSAMYRCASSANTAGIKYEQYFGPGTRLTVT.

This sequence joins TRBV5-6 and TRBJ1-5; 7 bases match TRBD1. The CDR3 consists of 15 residues. The V gene's germline CDR1 is SGHDT and CDR2 YYEEEE. Unmatched junction bases numbered 6, after V lost 3 bases and J lost 3 bases. CDR3 residues: CASSSTGDDNQPQHF. The CDR3, as DNA: TGTGCCAGCAGCTCCACAGGGGATGACAATCAGCCCCAGCATTTT.

This rearrangement joins TRBV28 to TRBJ2-7, with 7 nucleotides matching TRBD1. The CDR3 extends over 15 amino acids. Germline loops: CDR1 MDHEN, CDR2 SYDVKM. The V gene end was trimmed by 2 bases and the J gene end by 7 bases; junction bases not matched to a gene: 11. CDR3 bases: TGTGCCAGCAGTTTACAATCCTCAGGGGGTCGGGAGCAGTACTTC. Its translation is CASSLQSSGGREQYF.

This sequence joins TRBV6-2 or TRBV6-3 and TRBJ1-2; 7 nucleotides align to TRBD1. This CDR3 region has 15 residues. The ends lost 6 bases at V and 4 bases at J; junction bases unmatched: 11. Germline V CDR1 and CDR2: MNHEY, SVGEGT. CDR3 coding DNA: TGTGCCAGCAGCCAGGAAACGGGGACAGTCTATGGCTACACCTTC. Translation: CASSQETGTVYGYTF.

The rearrangement links TRBV11-2 to TRBJ1-1; no clear D gene. CDR3 length equals 16 residues. The ends were cut back, 7 bases at V and 1 base at J, with 19 bases in the middle. The V gene's germline CDR1 is SGHAT and CDR2 FQNNGV. The CDR3 loop reads CASTERQAPRNTEAFF. The DNA for the CDR3 is TGTGCCAGCACCGAGAGGCAGGCCCCGAGGAACACTGAAGCTTTCTTT.

The chain employs TRBV7-2 and TRBJ1-5; tentative D call: TRBD1 (6 bases). The germline gives CDR1 SGHTA, CDR2 FQGNSA. The CDR3 is 15 amino acids. V was pared by 1 base and J by 7 bases, with 14 bases between. CDR3 sequence reads: CASSLVGGAGQPQHF. CDR3 sequence (DNA): TGTGCCAGCAGCTTAGTTGGGGGCGCGGGACAGCCCCAGCATTTT.

The CDR3 loop reads CASSLGLAGGRTDTQYF. The DNA of the CDR3 is TGTGCCAGCAGCTTGGGACTAGCGGGGGGACGCACAGATACGCAGTATTTT. The V gene is TRBV5-4, the J gene TRBJ2-3, with TRBD2 identical over 13 bases. CDR1 SGHNT and CDR2 YYREEE come from the germline V gene (reference sequence). The CDR3 contains 17 residues. After removal of 0 bases from V and 1 base from J, the junction contained 2 bases not matched to a gene.

This chain joins TRBV25-1 and TRBJ1-1; D is uncertain. The V end lost 3 bases, the J end lost 4 bases, and 12 bases lay between the germline ends. In germline, CDR1 is MGHDK, CDR2 SYGVNS. The CDR3 is 14 residues long. The CDR3 region is CASSELGELTEAFF. CDR3 in DNA: TGTGCCAGCAGTGAGCTTGGGGAACTCACTGAAGCTTTCTTT.

J is TRBJ1-4 and V is TRBV5-4, with 9 nucleotides matching TRBD1. CDR1 and CDR2 from the germline V gene are SGHNT and YYREEE (reference sequence). This CDR3 is built from 15 residues. The V gene end was trimmed by 3 bases and the J gene end by 6 bases; junction bases not matched to a gene: 6. For the CDR3, the DNA is TGTGCCAGCAGCTCTGGGGGACAGGGAGATGAAAAACTGTTTTTT. It encodes CASSSGGQGDEKLFF. Supplemented by reference TRBV5-4 and TRBJ1-4, the full variable domain reads ETGVTQSPTHLIKTRGQQVTLRCSSQSGHNTVSWYQQALGQGPQFIFQYYREEENGRGNFPPRFSGLQFPNYSSELNVNALELDDSALYLCASSSGGQGDEKLFFGSGTQLSVL.

This sequence joins TRBV5-4 and TRBJ2-7, with TRBD1 matching over 12 bases. The V gene end was trimmed by 0 bases and the J gene end by 4 bases; junction bases not matched to a gene: 8. The CDR3 covers 17 residues. Germline CDR1 reads SGHNT; CDR2 reads YYREEE (reference sequence). The CDR3 loop reads CASSLGLGTGGMYEQYF. As DNA, the CDR3 is TGTGCCAGCAGCTTGGGACTCGGGACAGGGGGCATGTACGAGCAGTACTTC. Drawing the rest from reference TRBV5-4 and TRBJ2-7, the complete variable domain is ETGVTQSPTHLIKTRGQQVTLRCSSQSGHNTVSWYQQALGQGPQFIFQYYREEENGRGNFPPRFSGLQFPNYSSELNVNALELDDSALYLCASSLGLGTGGMYEQYFGPGTRLTVT.

The chain uses TRBV11-3 and TRBJ2-5; unclear D gene. This CDR3 contains 13 residues. Germline CDR1 SGHNT, CDR2 YENEEA. V lost 5 bases and J lost 7, with 14 bases in between. The CDR3 DNA reads TGTGCCAGCAGCCCCGGGCCTCTTGGGACCCAGTACTTC. Its protein product is CASSPGPLGTQYF. Combining the CDR3 with reference TRBV11-3 and TRBJ2-5 gives the whole variable domain EAGVVQSPRYKIIEKKQPVAFWCNPISGHNTLYWYLQNLGQGPELLIRYENEEAVDDSQLPKDRFSAERLKGVDSTLKIQPAELGDSAVYLCASSPGPLGTQYFGPGTRLLVL.

The V gene is TRBV6-6, the J gene TRBJ2-3; no firm D call. Per germline, CDR1 MNHNY and CDR2 SVGAGI (reference sequence). The CDR3 is 15 amino acids. Between the trimmed V and J ends, which lost 6 bases and 0 bases, there was a span of 13 bases. The CDR3 nucleotides read TGTGCCAGCAGCAACGTCGGGCCTAGCACAGATACGCAGTATTTT. Its translation is CASSNVGPSTDTQYF.

This chain connects TRBV5-6 to TRBJ1-6; D is uncertain. This CDR3 is 15 amino acids long. V was trimmed by 8 bases and J by 3 bases, leaving 15 bases between them. From germline, CDR1 is SGHDT and CDR2 YYEEEE. CDR3 protein: CASRTRAGYNSPLHF. CDR3 nucleotides: TGTGCCAGTAGGACCCGAGCCGGCTATAATTCACCCCTCCACTTT.

This chain joins TRBV5-1 and TRBJ1-1; possibly TRBD1 for D (5 bases). Germline V gives CDR1 SGHRS, CDR2 YFSETQ. The CDR3 has 13 residues. V shed 6 bases and J shed 11 bases, with 20 bases lying between them. The CDR3 region has the DNA TGCGCCAGCACCGAAGCGTACGGGAGGGGTGCTTTCTTT. Its translation: CASTEAYGRGAFF.

The J gene is TRBJ1-2, the V gene TRBV5-1; a weak D match, TRBD1 (5 bases). This CDR3 has 14 amino acids. The V end lost 0 bases, the J end lost 5 bases, and 11 bases lay between the germline ends. The germline V gene encodes CDR1 SGHRS and CDR2 YFSETQ. The CDR3 DNA follows: TGCGCCAGCAGCTTGGGTGGGGGTGCGTATGGCTACACCTTC. It is translated as CASSLGGGAYGYTF.

This chain uses TRBV15 with TRBJ2-7; 9 nucleotides match TRBD1. V trimming: 4 bases; J trimming: 5 bases; junction bases outside the gene matches: 9. The CDR3 is made up of 15 amino acids. Germline CDR1 LNHNV, CDR2 YYDKDF (reference sequence). The CDR3 protein is CATSNTRQGVDEQYF. DNA of the CDR3: TGTGCCACCAGCAACACTAGACAGGGGGTGGACGAGCAGTACTTC.

The J gene is TRBJ2-2, the V gene TRBV30; D gene uncertain. The germline gives CDR1 GTSNPN, CDR2 SVGIG (reference sequence). Trimming removed 4 bases at V and 4 bases at J, with 10 bases between. This CDR3 has 13 residues. This CDR3 reads CAWNMAGTGELFF. Written as DNA, the CDR3 is TGTGCCTGGAACATGGCCGGCACCGGGGAGCTGTTTTTT.

The J gene is TRBJ2-7, the V gene TRBV11-1, with D possibly TRBD1 on 6 matching bases. The germline V and J ends were trimmed by 10 bases and 1 base, with 14 bases remaining between them. The CDR3 is 13 amino acids. CDR1 SGHAT and CDR2 FQDESV come from the germline V gene (reference sequence). Written as DNA, the CDR3 is TGTGCCACGAGCAGGGGCCGTTCCTACGAGCAGTACTTC. Translation: CATSRGRSYEQYF.

In this sample, this clone turned up a few times. This sequence joins TRBV5-4 and TRBJ2-1, with D possibly being TRBD1 (5 bases). Trimming shortened V by 2 bases and J by 9 bases, and 6 bases separated the two germline ends. The CDR3 runs 11 residues. Germline V lookup: CDR1 SGHNT, CDR2 YYREEE (reference sequence). CDR3 loop: CASSFDSEQFF. The CDR3 DNA sequence: TGTGCCAGCAGCTTCGACAGTGAGCAGTTCTTC.

The chain uses TRBV6-5 and TRBJ1-5, with 8 bases aligning to TRBD1. Trimming cost V 8 bases and J 2 bases; bases outside gene matches: 8. The germline CDR1 and CDR2 sequences are MNHEY and SVGAGI. This CDR3 contains 15 residues. The DNA of the CDR3 is TGTGCCAGCGGCCTCCCGGGACAGGGCAATCAGCCCCAGCATTTT. It yields the protein CASGLPGQGNQPQHF.

This clone has just one count. Mismatch with germline at one junction end may stem from a read error. Other DNA sequences from this sample encode an identical CDR3 as well. The chain recombines TRBV11-2 with TRBJ2-2, with TRBD1 identical over 10 bases. Germline CDR1 is SGHAT and CDR2 is FQNNGV. This CDR3 has 15 residues. The CDR3 nucleotides read TGTGCTAGCAGCTTGGGACAGGGGCCCACCGGGGAGCTGTTTTTT. Translating it yields CASSLGQGPTGELFF. Variable domain in full (rest from reference TRBV11-2 and TRBJ2-2): EAGVAQSPRYKIIEKRQSVAFWCNPISGHATLYWYQQILGQGPKLLIQFQNNGVVDDSQLPKDRFSAERLKGVDSTLKIQPAKLEDSAVYLCASSLGQGPTGELFFGEGSRLTVL.

This clone has only a few counts. This chain joins TRBV6-5 and TRBJ1-5, with TRBD1 matching over 7 bases. The CDR3 is made up of 15 amino acids. Germline assignment: CDR1 MNHEY and CDR2 SVGAGI. V lost 2 bases, J lost 2 bases, and 3 bases stayed unmatched. The DNA of the CDR3 is TGTGCCAGCAGTTACGCCCAGGGGGGCAATCAGCCCCAGCATTTT. As protein: CASSYAQGGNQPQHF.